This passage covers 3 T cell receptor beta chains from one sample sequenced in a study of cytomegalovirus exposure and HLA in healthy donors. PCR employed 60 Vbeta and 13 Jbeta primers. This table comes from immunoSEQ multiplex PCR, and its TCRdb copy is limited to in-frame clones, with some not included. The sample consists of about 130,000 clones, over 70% of them appearing once. Sequenced input: PBMCs. All receptors come from a woman aged 45 to 65 in good health and CMV-seronegative.

The rearrangement links TRBV11-2 to TRBJ2-5; 9 bases agree with TRBD1. This CDR3 comprises 15 residues. V shed 5 bases and J 5 bases; nucleotides not matched to a gene: 9. Germline assignment: CDR1 SGHAT and CDR2 FQNNGV. The DNA of the CDR3 is TGTGCCAGCAGCAGAAGACAGGGGGGTATTGAGACCCAGTACTTC. Translated: CASSRRQGGIETQYF.

V usage is TRBV10-3 and J usage is TRBJ2-1, with TRBD2 matching 12 bases. Trimming took 4 bases from V and 4 from J; bases not matched to a gene: 5. The CDR3 has 16 residues. Per germline, CDR1 ENHRY and CDR2 SYGVKD. The CDR3 nucleotides are TGTGCCATCAGTGCAAGGCTAGCGGGAGGGTACAATGAGCAGTTCTTC. Protein sequence: CAISARLAGGYNEQFF.

The chain couples TRBV28 to TRBJ2-2; 11 bases fit TRBD2. Per the germline V gene, CDR1 is MDHEN and CDR2 is SYDVKM. This CDR3 region has 15 residues. The CDR3 is CGASETSGMPGELFF. In DNA form, the CDR3 reads TGTGGAGCGTCCGAGACTAGCGGGATGCCCGGGGAGCTGTTTTTT.